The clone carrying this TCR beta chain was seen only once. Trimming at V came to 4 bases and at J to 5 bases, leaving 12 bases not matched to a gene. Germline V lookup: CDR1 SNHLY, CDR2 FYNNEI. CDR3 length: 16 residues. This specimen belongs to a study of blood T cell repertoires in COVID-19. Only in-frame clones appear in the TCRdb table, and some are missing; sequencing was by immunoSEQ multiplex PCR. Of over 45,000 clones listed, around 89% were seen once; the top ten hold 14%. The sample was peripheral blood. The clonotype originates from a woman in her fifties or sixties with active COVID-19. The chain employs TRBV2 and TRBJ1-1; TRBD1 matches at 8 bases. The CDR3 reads CASSANFRGRGTEAFF. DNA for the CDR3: TGTGCCAGCAGTGCGAATTTCAGGGGGCGCGGGACTGAAGCTTTCTTT.